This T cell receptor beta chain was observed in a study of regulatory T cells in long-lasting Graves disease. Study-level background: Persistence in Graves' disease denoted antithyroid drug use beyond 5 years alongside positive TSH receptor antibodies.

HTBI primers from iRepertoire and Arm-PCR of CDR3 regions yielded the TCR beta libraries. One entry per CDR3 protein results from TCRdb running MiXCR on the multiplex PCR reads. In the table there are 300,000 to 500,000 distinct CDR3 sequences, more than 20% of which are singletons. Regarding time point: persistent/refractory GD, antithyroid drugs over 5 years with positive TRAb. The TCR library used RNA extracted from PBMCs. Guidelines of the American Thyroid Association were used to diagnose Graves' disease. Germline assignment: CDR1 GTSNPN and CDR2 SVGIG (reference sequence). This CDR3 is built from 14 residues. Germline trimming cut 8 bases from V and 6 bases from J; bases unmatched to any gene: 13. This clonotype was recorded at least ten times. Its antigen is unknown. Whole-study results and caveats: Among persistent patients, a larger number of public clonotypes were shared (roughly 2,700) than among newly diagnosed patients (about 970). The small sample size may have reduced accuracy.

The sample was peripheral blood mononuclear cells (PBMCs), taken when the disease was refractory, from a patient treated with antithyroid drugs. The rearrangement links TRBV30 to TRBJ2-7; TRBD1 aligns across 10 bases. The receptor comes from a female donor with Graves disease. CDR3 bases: TGTGCCGCCGGACTGACAGGGGGCATGAGCGAGCAGTACTTC. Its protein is CAAGLTGGMSEQYF.